Here is one TCR beta chain with its context. The entry originates in a study of blood T cell repertoires in COVID-19. Study overall: The analysed material was cDNA or gDNA that came from T cells, B-cell-depleted T cells, or PBMCs.

In the source study's methods: The assay estimated nucleated cells by amplifying reference gene primers. The assay was immunoSEQ multiplex PCR, and TCRdb's table has in-frame clones only and misses some. For V, J and clone size, that table is used; D and trimming come from the DNA. The sample holds around 120,000 clones, about 90% seen once. The length of the CDR3 is 16 residues. The germline CDR1 and CDR2 sequences are SGHKS and YYEKEE (reference sequence). Between the trimmed V and J ends, which lost 6 bases and 2 bases, there was a span of 21 bases. The chain employs TRBV5-5 and TRBJ2-7; possibly TRBD2 for D (6 bases). The material sequenced was peripheral blood. The clonotype originates from a woman in her 70s with acute or convalescent COVID-19. CDR3 amino acids: CASTGGGKTVTYEQYF. The CDR3 nucleotides are TGTGCCAGCACCGGTGGGGGGAAGACAGTCACCTACGAGCAGTACTTC.